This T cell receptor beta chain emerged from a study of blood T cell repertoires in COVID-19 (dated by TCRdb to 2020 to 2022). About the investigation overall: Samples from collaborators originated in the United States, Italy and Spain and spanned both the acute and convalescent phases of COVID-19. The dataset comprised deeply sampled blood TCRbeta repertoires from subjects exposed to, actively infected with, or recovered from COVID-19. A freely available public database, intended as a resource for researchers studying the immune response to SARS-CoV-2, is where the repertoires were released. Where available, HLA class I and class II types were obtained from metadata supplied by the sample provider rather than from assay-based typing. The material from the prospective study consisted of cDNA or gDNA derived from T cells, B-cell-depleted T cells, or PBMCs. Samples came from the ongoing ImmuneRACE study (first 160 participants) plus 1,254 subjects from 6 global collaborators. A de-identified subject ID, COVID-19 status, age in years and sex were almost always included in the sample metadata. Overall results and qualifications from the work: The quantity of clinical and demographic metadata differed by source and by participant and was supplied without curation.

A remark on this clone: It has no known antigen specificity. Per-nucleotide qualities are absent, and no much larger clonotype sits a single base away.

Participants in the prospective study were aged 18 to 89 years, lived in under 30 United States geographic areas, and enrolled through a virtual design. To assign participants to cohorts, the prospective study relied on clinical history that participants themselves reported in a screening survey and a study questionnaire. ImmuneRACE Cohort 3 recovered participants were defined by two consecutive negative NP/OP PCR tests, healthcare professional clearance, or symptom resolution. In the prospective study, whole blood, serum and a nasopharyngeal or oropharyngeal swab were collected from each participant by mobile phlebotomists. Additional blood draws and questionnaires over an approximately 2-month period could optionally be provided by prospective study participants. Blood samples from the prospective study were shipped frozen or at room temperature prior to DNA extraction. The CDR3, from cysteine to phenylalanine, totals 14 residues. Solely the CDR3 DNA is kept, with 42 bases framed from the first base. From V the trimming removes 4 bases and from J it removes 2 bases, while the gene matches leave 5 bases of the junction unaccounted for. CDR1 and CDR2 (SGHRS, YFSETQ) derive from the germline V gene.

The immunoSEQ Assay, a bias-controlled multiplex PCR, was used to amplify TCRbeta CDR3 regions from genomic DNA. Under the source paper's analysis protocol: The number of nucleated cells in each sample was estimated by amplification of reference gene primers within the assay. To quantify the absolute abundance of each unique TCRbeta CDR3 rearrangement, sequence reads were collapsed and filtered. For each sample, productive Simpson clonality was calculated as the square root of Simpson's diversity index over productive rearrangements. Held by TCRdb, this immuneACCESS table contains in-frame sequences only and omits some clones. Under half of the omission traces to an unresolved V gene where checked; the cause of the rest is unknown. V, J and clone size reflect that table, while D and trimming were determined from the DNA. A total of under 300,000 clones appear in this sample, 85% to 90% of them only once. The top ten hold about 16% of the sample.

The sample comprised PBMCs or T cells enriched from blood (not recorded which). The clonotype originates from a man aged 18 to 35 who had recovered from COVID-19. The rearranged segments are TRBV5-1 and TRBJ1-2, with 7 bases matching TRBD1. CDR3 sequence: CASSPGQLNYGYTF. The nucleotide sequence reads TGCGCCAGCAGCCCGGGACAGCTCAACTATGGCTACACCTTC.